These 26 T cell receptor beta chains were sequenced from one sample in a study of identical twins. A single record per CDR3 protein comes from TCRdb applying MiXCR to the 5' RACE reads. The table has roughly 350,000 distinct CDR3 sequences, around an eighth seen once. These data were likewise used in another study, on yellow fever vaccine responses in identical twins.

Sequences were obtained from CD8+ T cells sorted from blood. The receptors come from a woman under 30 in good health.

The chain joins TRBV15 to TRBJ2-7; TRBD1 aligns across 7 bases. Germline loops: CDR1 LNHNV, CDR2 YYDKDF (reference sequence). With 5 bases clipped from V and 3 bases from J, the junction kept 7 bases outside the gene matches. This CDR3 has 14 amino acids. CDR3 in DNA: TGTGCCACCAGCTTAAGACAGGGAGTCTACGAGCAGTACGTC. This gives the protein CATSLRQGVYEQYV.

This clonotype was counted many times. The J gene is TRBJ2-3, the V gene TRBV5-1; 12 nucleotides line up with TRBD1. The germline V gene encodes CDR1 SGHRS and CDR2 YFSETQ. Trimming removed 4 bases from V and 1 base from J; junction bases left unmatched: 7. This CDR3 is built from 17 residues. CDR3 nucleotide sequence: TGCGCCAGCAGCGTCCGTCGGGACAGGGGGCGCACAGATACGCAGTATTTT. Translation: CASSVRRDRGRTDTQYF.

CDR3 region: CASSNPGQMRGYTF. Here the CDR3 DNA reads TGTGCCAGCAGTAATCCGGGACAGATGCGGGGCTACACCTTC. V gene TRBV6-1 combines with J gene TRBJ1-2, with 7 bases identical to TRBD1. This CDR3 is built from 14 residues. The germline V gene encodes CDR1 MNHNS and CDR2 SASEGT. V lost 5 bases, J lost 8 bases, and 11 bases stayed unmatched.

The rearrangement uses TRBV7-9 and TRBJ2-1; tentative D call: TRBD2 (6 bases). The germline gives CDR1 SEHNR, CDR2 FQNEAQ (reference sequence). Trimming shortened V by 1 base and J by 4 bases, and 11 bases separated the two germline ends. The CDR3 is 15 residues long. The CDR3 reads CASSLVSGVYNEQFF. The CDR3 nucleotides are TGTGCCAGCAGCTTAGTTAGCGGAGTTTACAATGAGCAGTTCTTC.

This clonotype was observed a handful of times. V gene TRBV7-8 combines with J gene TRBJ2-2; TRBD2 matches at 9 bases. V was pared by 5 bases and J by 4 bases, with 14 bases of the junction left unmatched. Looked up from germline, CDR1 is SGHVS and CDR2 is FQNEAQ. The CDR3 has 18 residues. This chain's CDR3 is CASSPASAGGHTTGELFF. The CDR3 coding sequence is TGTGCCAGCAGCCCCGCGTCCGCGGGGGGGCATACCACCGGGGAGCTGTTTTTT.

This clonotype was counted between two and nine times. The chain uses TRBV2 and TRBJ2-7; 9 nucleotides line up with TRBD2. With V trimmed by 5 bases and J by 2 bases, 7 bases remained unmatched. Germline CDR1 reads SNHLY; CDR2 reads FYNNEI. The CDR3 extends over 15 amino acids. CDR3 sequence (DNA): TGTGCCAGCAGTCCGACTAGCGGACTGGCCTACGAGCAGTACGTC. This sequence encodes CASSPTSGLAYEQYV.

This clonotype occurred a few times. The chain uses TRBV7-6 and TRBJ2-7; D is unclear. V lost 4 bases and J lost 3, with 10 bases in between. Germline V gives CDR1 SGHVS, CDR2 FNYEAQ. The CDR3 loop spans 13 amino acids. The CDR3 spells CASSSANLYEQYF. CDR3 nucleotide sequence: TGTGCCAGCAGCTCGGCAAATCTCTACGAGCAGTACTTC.

The chain uses TRBV14 and TRBJ2-2, with 8 bases aligning to TRBD2. The ends lost 4 bases at V and 5 bases at J; junction bases unmatched: 6. The CDR3 loop spans 15 amino acids. CDR1 and CDR2 from the germline V gene are SGHDN and FVKESK. This CDR3 is CASSPLAGRTGELFF. CDR3 DNA: TGTGCCAGCAGCCCTTTAGCGGGGAGGACCGGGGAGCTGTTTTTT.

In its sample, this clonotype was seen a few times. The V and J genes are TRBV24-1 and TRBJ2-7, with D possibly TRBD1 on 5 matching bases. The V end lost 5 bases, the J end lost 0 bases, and 13 bases lay between the germline ends. Germline V CDR1 and CDR2: KGHDR, SFDVKD. CDR3 size: 15 residues. CDR3 in amino acids: CATSGRGASSYEQYF. The CDR3 coding sequence is TGTGCCACCAGTGGCCGTGGGGCGAGCTCCTACGAGCAGTACTTC.

This sequence joins TRBV25-1 and TRBJ2-5; D perhaps matches TRBD2 (6 bases). The CDR3 covers 14 residues. Trimming took 7 bases from V and 1 from J, leaving 13 bases between them. Per germline, CDR1 MGHDK and CDR2 SYGVNS. CDR3 coding DNA: TGTGCCAGCACCGAATGGGGACTCCAAGAGACCCAGTACTTC. It yields the protein CASTEWGLQETQYF.

This clonotype was picked up a small number of times. The rearrangement joins TRBV9 to TRBJ2-1; D might be TRBD1 (5 bases). The CDR3 extends over 12 amino acids. V lost 2 bases and J lost 6, with 6 bases in between. Germline assignment: CDR1 SGDLS and CDR2 YYNGEE. The CDR3: CASSVQGNEQFF. The CDR3 region has the DNA TGTGCCAGCAGCGTTCAGGGCAATGAGCAGTTCTTC.

The chain recombines TRBV6-5 with TRBJ2-7; 11 bases are shared with TRBD1. The CDR3 is 15 amino acids. CDR1 is MNHEY, CDR2 SVGAGI, per germline. CDR3 in DNA: TGTGCCAGCAGTGACTCCGGGACAGGGGGTTACGAGCAGTACGTC. It encodes CASSDSGTGGYEQYV.

Many counts were recorded for this clonotype. This rearrangement joins TRBV7-8 to TRBJ2-3; no reliable D call. Germline CDR1 reads SGHVS; CDR2 reads FQNEAQ. The CDR3 is 14 residues long. V lost 3 bases to trimming and J lost 2 bases, with 9 bases between them. CDR3 nucleotides: TGTGCCAGCAGCTTCCTGGGCAACACAGATACGCAGTATTTT. This sequence encodes CASSFLGNTDTQYF.

The V and J genes are TRBV10-2 and TRBJ2-7; 7 bases agree with TRBD2. CDR1 and CDR2 from the germline V gene are WSHSY and SAAADI. The CDR3 is 13 amino acids. J was trimmed by 3 bases and V by 6 bases; bases with no gene match: 5. The CDR3: CASRGAGYYEQYF. CDR3 nucleotide sequence: TGCGCCAGCAGGGGAGCGGGGTACTACGAGCAGTACTTC.

CDR3 sequence: CASSQEGGVGEQYF. CDR3 in DNA: TGCGCCAGCAGCCAAGAGGGAGGGGTAGGCGAGCAGTACTTC. The chain employs TRBV4-1 and TRBJ2-7; 7 nucleotides line up with TRBD2. The CDR3 has 14 amino acids. With V trimmed by 0 bases and J by 6 bases, 5 bases remained unmatched. Per the germline V gene, CDR1 is MGHRA and CDR2 is YSYEKL.

This clonotype has just a few counts. The gene calls are TRBV4-1 and TRBJ2-2; D possibly matches TRBD1 or TRBD2 (5 bases each). Germline CDR1 reads MGHRA; CDR2 reads YSYEKL. Trimming left V 4 bases short and J 0 bases short, with 12 bases between. The CDR3 runs 16 residues. The CDR3 loop reads CASSRAGTTNTGELFF. The CDR3 DNA is TGCGCCAGCAGCCGCGCCGGGACGACGAACACCGGGGAGCTGTTTTTT.

Only a few counts were recorded for this clonotype. The chain has TRBV29-1 and TRBJ1-1, with D unresolved. CDR1 is SQVTM, CDR2 ANQGSEA, per germline. The CDR3 spans 10 residues. V dropped 3 bases and J dropped 8 bases, with 7 bases sitting between them. The CDR3 is CSVDQREAFF. The CDR3 coding sequence is TGCAGCGTTGATCAGCGCGAAGCTTTCTTT.

Only a few counts were recorded for this clonotype. The J gene is TRBJ2-3, the V gene TRBV4-1; 9 bases are shared with TRBD1. There are 16 residues in the CDR3. Germline assignment: CDR1 MGHRA and CDR2 YSYEKL. V trimming: 1 base; J trimming: 3 bases; junction bases outside the gene matches: 5. CDR3 nucleotide sequence: TGCGCCAGCAGCCAAGGACAGGGGGTGAGGACAGATACGCAGTATTTT. Translation gives CASSQGQGVRTDTQYF.

This sequence joins TRBV7-9 and TRBJ1-3; TRBD1 is a possible D gene (5 bases). This CDR3 is built from 14 residues. Per germline, CDR1 SEHNR and CDR2 FQNEAQ (reference sequence). With 6 bases removed from V and 5 bases from J, the gap between germline ends came to 14 bases. Here the CDR3 reads CASRTSGTRNTIYF. The CDR3 region has the DNA TGTGCCAGCAGGACCTCGGGGACCCGAAACACCATATATTTT.

This clonotype was counted only a few times. The V and J genes are TRBV2 and TRBJ1-4; D gene ambiguous. Between the trimmed V and J ends, which lost 10 bases and 4 bases, there was a span of 16 bases. Germline V lookup: CDR1 SNHLY, CDR2 FYNNEI. This CDR3 is 14 amino acids long. The CDR3 loop is CATRPRDYNEKLFF. The DNA for the CDR3 is TGTGCCACTCGACCTCGCGACTATAATGAAAAACTGTTTTTT.

The genes are TRBV10-2 and TRBJ2-7; D ambiguous. The CDR3 extends over 12 amino acids. Trimming stripped 6 bases from V and 2 bases from J, with 8 bases between. Germline V lookup: CDR1 WSHSY, CDR2 SAAADI. The CDR3 loop is CASSPNPYEQYF. CDR3 nucleotides: TGCGCCAGCAGCCCCAACCCCTACGAGCAGTACTTC.

This clonotype appeared a few times. This rearrangement joins TRBV9 to TRBJ2-1, with 10 positions matching TRBD1. Unmatched junction bases numbered 9, after V lost 5 bases and J lost 4 bases. Germline V gives CDR1 SGDLS, CDR2 YYNGEE. This CDR3 contains 16 residues. The CDR3 is CASRGTGTGEYNEQFF. The CDR3 region has the DNA TGTGCCAGCAGAGGAACCGGGACAGGGGAATACAATGAGCAGTTCTTC.

J is TRBJ2-3 and V is TRBV20-1, with 9 nucleotides matching TRBD2. The CDR3 is 17 residues long. With 3 bases clipped from V and 0 bases from J, the junction kept 10 bases outside the gene matches. Germline loops: CDR1 DFQATT, CDR2 SNEGSKA (reference sequence). CDR3 nucleotide sequence: TGCAGTGCTAGCACCTTAGCGGGAGTGGGAAGCACAGATACGCAGTATTTT. The encoded protein is CSASTLAGVGSTDTQYF.

The J gene is TRBJ1-5, the V gene TRBV28; perhaps TRBD1 as D (6 bases). The V gene's germline CDR1 is MDHEN and CDR2 SYDVKM. Trimming removed 6 bases from V and 1 base from J, with 19 bases in between. The CDR3 runs to 17 residues. CDR3 DNA sequence: TGTGCCAGCAGCCTCCATTCCGGGACACCGAGCAATCAGCCCCAGCATTTT. Translation: CASSLHSGTPSNQPQHF.

This chain joins TRBV24-1 and TRBJ2-1; D perhaps matches TRBD2 (6 bases). The V gene lost 5 bases and the J gene lost 4 bases, with 11 bases spanning the gap. This CDR3 comprises 14 residues. Germline CDR1 is KGHDR and CDR2 is SFDVKD. The CDR3 protein is CATSGDSIYNEQFF. In DNA form, the CDR3 reads TGTGCCACCAGTGGGGACTCCATATACAATGAGCAGTTCTTC.

This clonotype was detected a few times. The chain is built from TRBV5-1 and TRBJ2-2, with TRBD2 as a possible D gene (6 bases). The CDR3 runs to 15 residues. Germline V gene data show CDR1 as SGHRS and CDR2 as YFSETQ. V lost 0 bases, J lost 5 bases, and 11 bases lay in between. The CDR3 region is CASSLAGELTGELFF. The CDR3 DNA reads as TGCGCCAGCAGCTTGGCGGGGGAATTGACCGGGGAGCTGTTTTTT.